A single sample is the source of the 32 T cell receptor beta chains below, sequenced in a study of T cells after yellow fever vaccination. TCRdb reprocessed the 5' RACE reads with MiXCR, giving one entry per CDR3 protein. This table has 300,000 or so distinct CDR3 sequences, 13% appearing once. This material consisted of CD4+ T cells sorted from PBMCs, taken 45 days after the yellow fever booster vaccination. All receptors derive from a man aged 25 to 40 who received the YFV17D yellow fever vaccine.

This chain joins TRBV7-6 and TRBJ2-7; D gene uncertain. Germline V gene lookup returns CDR1 SGHVS and CDR2 FNYEAQ. This CDR3 spans 14 amino acids. Between the trimmed V and J ends, which lost 5 bases and 3 bases, there was a span of 14 bases. The CDR3 sequence: CASSPSWNRYEQYF. The CDR3 nucleotides read TGTGCCAGCAGCCCGTCCTGGAACCGCTACGAGCAGTACTTC.

The chain joins TRBV15 to TRBJ2-1, with 14 bases matching TRBD2. Germline V lookup: CDR1 LNHNV, CDR2 YYDKDF (reference sequence). V trimming: 1 base; J trimming: 7 bases; junction bases outside the gene matches: 6. The length of the CDR3 is 17 residues. The CDR3 here is CATSRGGTSGRGNEQFF. The CDR3 region has the DNA TGTGCCACCAGCAGAGGTGGGACTAGCGGGAGAGGGAATGAGCAGTTCTTC. Based on the CDR3 plus reference TRBV15 and TRBJ2-1, the full variable domain is DAMVIQNPRYQVTQFGKPVTLSCSQTLNHNVMYWYQQKSSQAPKLLFHYYDKDFNNEADTPDNFQSRRPNTSFCFLDIRSPGLGDTAMYLCATSRGGTSGRGNEQFFGPGTRLTVL.

The chain joins TRBV10-3 to TRBJ2-2, with 7 positions matching TRBD2. V shed 5 bases and J 6 bases; nucleotides not matched to a gene: 9. CDR3 length: 15 residues. Per the germline V gene, CDR1 is ENHRY and CDR2 is SYGVKD. The CDR3 protein is CAISFVGGIAGELFF. The CDR3 region has the DNA TGTGCCATCAGTTTTGTGGGAGGGATCGCCGGGGAGCTGTTTTTT.

The gene calls are TRBV20-1 and TRBJ1-4; 11 bases agree with TRBD1. Germline V gene lookup returns CDR1 DFQATT and CDR2 SNEGSKA (reference sequence). This CDR3 has 18 amino acids. Trimming cost V 1 base and J 8 bases; bases outside gene matches: 15. In nucleotides, the CDR3 is TGCAGTGCTAGAGCAACCCAAGGACAGGGGGCCGTGAGGGAAAAACTGTTTTTT. Translation: CSARATQGQGAVREKLFF.

The chain joins TRBV24-1 to TRBJ1-1; D may be TRBD1 (6 bases). There are 13 residues in the CDR3. Germline assignment: CDR1 KGHDR and CDR2 SFDVKD. The V gene lost 10 bases and the J gene lost 1 base, with 12 bases spanning the gap. The CDR3 protein is CATKGQPNTEAFF. The CDR3 DNA sequence: TGTGCCACTAAAGGACAGCCGAACACTGAAGCTTTCTTT.

This clonotype occurred a few times. The CDR3 DNA follows: TGTGCCAGCAGCTTAAAAGTGATGTCTTCGGGGGGGAAAGAGACCCAGTACTTC. Its translation: CASSLKVMSSGGKETQYF. J is TRBJ2-5 and V is TRBV11-1; 8 bases match TRBD2. The V gene end was trimmed by 2 bases and the J gene end by 3 bases; junction bases not matched to a gene: 14. The germline CDR1 and CDR2 sequences are SGHAT and FQDESV (reference sequence). The CDR3 is made up of 18 amino acids. Supplemented by reference TRBV11-1 and TRBJ2-5, the full variable domain reads EAEVAQSPRYKITEKSQAVAFWCDPISGHATLYWYRQILGQGPELLVQFQDESVVDDSQLPKDRFSAERLKGVDSTLKIQPAELGDSAMYLCASSLKVMSSGGKETQYFGPGTRLLVL.

The CDR3 reads CASSRLTGGEKLFF. The CDR3 DNA is TGCGCCAGCAGTCGACTGACAGGGGGCGAAAAACTGTTTTTT. V is TRBV4-3 and J is TRBJ1-4; 10 bases align to TRBD1. This CDR3 comprises 14 residues. With V trimmed by 6 bases and J by 8 bases, 6 bases remained unmatched. In germline, CDR1 is LGHNA, CDR2 YSLEER.

This clonotype has a handful of counts. V is TRBV6-2 or TRBV6-3 and J is TRBJ1-5; 7 bases line up with TRBD1. The CDR3 runs 15 residues. V shed 6 bases and J 2 bases; nucleotides not matched to a gene: 7. Per germline, CDR1 MNHEY and CDR2 SVGEGT. The chain's CDR3 is CASRPDRVGNQPQHF. The CDR3 bases are TGTGCCAGCAGACCAGACAGGGTGGGCAATCAGCCCCAGCATTTT.

The J gene is TRBJ1-2, the V gene TRBV15, with D unclear. The V end was cut by 4 bases, the J end by 4 bases, with 16 bases between. Germline loops: CDR1 LNHNV, CDR2 YYDKDF (reference sequence). CDR3 length: 15 residues. The CDR3 region has the DNA TGTGCCACCAGCAATGGGAACCGAAGGGCCTATGGCTACACCTTC. Its protein is CATSNGNRRAYGYTF.

The chain couples TRBV12-3 or TRBV12-4 to TRBJ2-3; tentative D call: TRBD2 (6 bases). With 4 bases removed from V and 4 bases from J, the gap between germline ends came to 12 bases. The CDR3 sequence is 14 residues long. The CDR3 DNA is TGTGCCAGCAGTTGGGACTTCTCAGCAGATACGCAGTATTTT. The encoded protein is CASSWDFSADTQYF.

In its sample, this clonotype was seen many times. CDR3: CASSLEQSAGGVFRETQYF. The CDR3 region has the DNA TGTGCCAGCAGCTTAGAGCAGTCGGCAGGGGGCGTTTTTCGAGAGACCCAGTACTTC. The chain links TRBV7-8 to TRBJ2-5, with TRBD1 identical over 8 bases. Looked up from germline, CDR1 is SGHVS and CDR2 is FQNEAQ. CDR3 length equals 19 residues. Trimming at V came to 1 base and at J to 4 bases, leaving 17 bases not matched to a gene.

The chain employs TRBV11-1 and TRBJ2-5; 7 positions match TRBD1. Germline loops: CDR1 SGHAT, CDR2 FQDESV (reference sequence). There are 15 residues in the CDR3. With V trimmed by 5 bases and J by 0 bases, 6 bases remained unmatched. The CDR3 DNA reads TGTGCCAGCAGCGCACAGACAGGGTACCAAGAGACCCAGTACTTC. It specifies CASSAQTGYQETQYF.

The rearrangement joins TRBV3-1 to TRBJ2-2, with 10 bases that match TRBD2. The CDR3 is 18 amino acids. Trimming removed 11 bases from V and 5 bases from J; junction bases left unmatched: 20. Germline lookup yields CDR1 LGHDT and CDR2 YNNKEL (reference sequence). CDR3 amino acids: CAFSFQSGGAAITGELFF. In DNA form, the CDR3 reads TGTGCCTTCAGTTTCCAAAGCGGGGGGGCTGCGATTACCGGGGAGCTGTTTTTT. The complete variable domain, with remaining parts taken from reference TRBV3-1 and TRBJ2-2, reads DTAVSQTPKYLVTQMGNDKSIKCEQNLGHDTMYWYKQDSKKFLKIMFSYNNKELIINETVPNRFSPKSPDKAHLNLHINSLELGDSAVYFCAFSFQSGGAAITGELFFGEGSRLTVL.

The chain combines TRBV4-3 with TRBJ2-3; unclear D gene. Germline CDR1 and CDR2: LGHNA and YSLEER. This CDR3 has 18 amino acids. With 0 bases removed from V and 3 bases from J, the gap between germline ends came to 19 bases. The CDR3 is CASSQDGSRAILTDTQYF. The DNA for the CDR3 is TGCGCCAGCAGCCAAGATGGCAGCAGAGCGATCCTTACAGATACGCAGTATTTT.

Remarks on this clonotype: Compared with germline, one end of the junction differs, possibly owing to a read error. The rearrangement joins TRBV7-7 to TRBJ2-2; a weak D match, TRBD2 (5 bases). Germline V gives CDR1 SSHAT, CDR2 FNYEAQ (reference sequence). The CDR3 is 16 residues long. The CDR3 region is CASSSSRPRNTGELSF. The CDR3 DNA reads as TGTGCCAGCAGCTCATCGCGACCGCGGAACACCGGGGAGCTGTCTTTT.

This sequence joins TRBV28 and TRBJ1-5, with 10 bases lining up with TRBD1. J lost 7 bases, V lost 7 bases, and 10 bases had no gene match. This CDR3 is 15 amino acids long. The germline V gene has CDR1 MDHEN and CDR2 SYDVKM. CDR3 sequence: CASKRQGAVGQPQHF. CDR3 sequence (DNA): TGTGCCAGCAAACGACAGGGGGCGGTAGGCCAGCCCCAGCATTTT.

This clonotype was observed a few times. This chain links TRBV6-2 or TRBV6-3 with TRBJ2-2, with D uncertain. V was cut by 6 bases and J by 5 bases, with 16 bases left in between. CDR1 MNHEY and CDR2 SVGEGT come from the germline V gene. The CDR3 spans 15 residues. The CDR3 spells CASRPPRWRTGELFF. The CDR3 DNA reads as TGTGCCAGCAGGCCCCCAAGGTGGCGGACCGGGGAGCTGTTTTTT.

Here the CDR3 reads CASSRGLISYEQYF. The CDR3 nucleotides are TGTGCCAGCAGCCGCGGACTGATCTCCTACGAGCAGTACTTC. The V call is TRBV3-1, the J call TRBJ2-7; tentatively, D is TRBD2 (5 bases). Deletions cut 4 bases from V and 0 bases from J, with 10 bases between. Looked up from germline, CDR1 is LGHDT and CDR2 is YNNKEL (reference sequence). The CDR3 extends over 14 amino acids.

This clonotype turned up a few times. The chain uses TRBV6-1 and TRBJ2-7, with 9 bases lining up with TRBD1. The CDR3 has 15 amino acids. The J segment lost 2 bases and the V segment lost 6 bases, leaving 8 bases of the junction unmatched. Germline V gives CDR1 MNHNS, CDR2 SASEGT. This CDR3 is CASSVPGQGTYEQYF. The CDR3 coding sequence is TGTGCCAGCAGCGTCCCGGGACAGGGAACCTACGAGCAGTACTTC.

This clonotype was observed a few times. The V call is TRBV18, the J call TRBJ2-5; TRBD1 might be the D (6 bases). Trimming took off 0 bases at V and 7 bases at J, with 18 bases between the two ends. CDR1 is KGHSH, CDR2 LQKENI, per germline. The CDR3 covers 16 residues. In DNA form, the CDR3 reads TGTGCCAGCTCACCACCGATGACAGGCCGCGAGGGGACCCAGTACTTC. Amino acids: CASSPPMTGREGTQYF.

This clonotype was seen at least ten times. The V and J genes are TRBV12-3 or TRBV12-4 and TRBJ2-6; D gene unclear. CDR3 size: 14 residues. The V end lost 8 bases, the J end lost 0 bases, and 8 bases lay between the germline ends. The CDR3 region is CASGSSSGANVLTF. The CDR3, as DNA: TGTGCCAGCGGAAGTAGCTCTGGGGCCAACGTCCTGACTTTC.

This CDR3 reads CASSFDRSGARTEAFF. Here the CDR3 DNA reads TGTGCCAGCAGCTTTGATCGGTCAGGGGCCCGCACTGAAGCTTTCTTT. The V call is TRBV11-2, the J call TRBJ1-1; D is possibly TRBD1 (6 bases). Trimming removed 3 bases from V and 4 bases from J, with 18 bases in between. Germline V gives CDR1 SGHAT, CDR2 FQNNGV. The CDR3 sequence is 16 residues long. The whole variable domain, filled in from reference TRBV11-2 and TRBJ1-1, reads EAGVAQSPRYKIIEKRQSVAFWCNPISGHATLYWYQQILGQGPKLLIQFQNNGVVDDSQLPKDRFSAERLKGVDSTLKIQPAKLEDSAVYLCASSFDRSGARTEAFFGQGTRLTVV.

In this sample, this clonotype turned up a few times. A much larger clone differs by one base, so this may be a read error. The chain recombines TRBV10-3 with TRBJ2-7, with 7 positions matching TRBD1. Germline CDR1 ENHRY, CDR2 SYGVKD. Unmatched junction bases numbered 2, after V lost 6 bases and J lost 3 bases. This CDR3 is 12 amino acids long. Here the CDR3 reads CAISRQGYEQYF. CDR3 nucleotides: TGTGCCATCAGCAGACAGGGCTACGAGCAGTACTTC.

Many counts were recorded for this clonotype. The chain carries TRBV7-9 and TRBJ2-7; TRBD1 agrees at 8 bases. The CDR3 spans 15 residues. The V and J ends lost 5 bases and 5 bases, in that order; junction bases with no gene match: 11. CDR1 and CDR2 (germline): SEHNR, FQNEAQ (reference sequence). CDR3: CASSLRGPGTNEQYF. CDR3 DNA: TGTGCCAGCAGCCTCAGGGGGCCGGGTACCAACGAGCAGTACTTC.

There are many counts of this clonotype. The chain employs TRBV29-1 and TRBJ1-1; 7 bases line up with TRBD1. V was pared by 8 bases and J by 4 bases, with 10 bases of the junction left unmatched. CDR1 is SQVTM and CDR2 is ANQGSEA in the germline V gene. This CDR3 spans 13 amino acids. This chain's CDR3 is CSFGQARGTEAFF. As DNA, the CDR3 is TGCAGCTTTGGACAGGCCCGGGGCACTGAAGCTTTCTTT.

The sample holds a few counts of this clonotype. This chain uses TRBV20-1 with TRBJ2-7; 15 bases are shared with TRBD2. Looked up from germline, CDR1 is DFQATT and CDR2 is SNEGSKA (reference sequence). V gave up 0 bases and J gave up 4 bases; unmatched junction bases: 7. The length of the CDR3 is 17 residues. The CDR3 region is CSARDIRGLAGGYEQYF. In DNA form, the CDR3 reads TGCAGTGCTAGAGATATTCGGGGACTAGCGGGAGGATACGAGCAGTACTTC.

The CDR3 coding sequence is TGCGCCAGCAGCGTGATGACAGGGGATCTTGAAGCTTTCTTT. As protein: CASSVMTGDLEAFF. This chain connects TRBV5-1 to TRBJ1-1; 8 bases are a match to TRBD1. V gave up 4 bases and J gave up 7 bases; unmatched junction bases: 9. Per germline, CDR1 SGHRS and CDR2 YFSETQ. The CDR3 loop spans 14 amino acids.

The rearrangement links TRBV12-3 or TRBV12-4 to TRBJ2-7; 7 positions match TRBD2. The CDR3 length is 16 residues. V shed 2 bases and J 1 base; nucleotides not matched to a gene: 8. In DNA form, the CDR3 reads TGTGCCAGCAGTTTAAGTGACGGGGGGAGATCCTACGAGCAGTACTTC. This encodes CASSLSDGGRSYEQYF.

This clonotype is a singleton in its sample. Given a much more abundant clone one base away, this may be a read error. This chain connects TRBV12-3 or TRBV12-4 to TRBJ2-5; D ambiguous. The CDR3 is 13 amino acids. The CDR3 region has the DNA TGTGACAGCAGTTTAGTAGGCAGGGAGACCCAGTACTTC. Translated, it gives CDSSLVGRETQYF.

The rearrangement joins TRBV7-2 to TRBJ2-2; 12 bases align to TRBD2. The CDR3 runs 15 residues. Germline CDR1 is SGHTA and CDR2 is FQGNSA. The V and J ends lost 6 bases and 7 bases, in that order; junction bases with no gene match: 6. This chain's CDR3 is CASSRTSGNGGELFF. CDR3 DNA: TGTGCCAGCAGTCGGACTAGCGGGAACGGCGGGGAGCTGTTTTTT.

The chain employs TRBV5-1 and TRBJ2-1; D not certain. CDR1 is SGHRS and CDR2 is YFSETQ in the germline V gene. V shed 3 bases and J shed 4 bases, with 17 bases lying between them. This CDR3 is built from 16 residues. CDR3 sequence reads: CASSSQPEITYNEQFF. CDR3 DNA: TGCGCCAGCAGCTCTCAACCGGAGATCACGTACAATGAGCAGTTCTTC.

This clonotype was found a few times. The chain combines TRBV7-2 with TRBJ2-7; 12 bases are shared with TRBD2. Trimming took 5 bases from V and 3 from J; bases not matched to a gene: 11. There are 17 residues in the CDR3. Germline values: CDR1 SGHTA, CDR2 FQGNSA. The DNA of the CDR3 is TGTGCCAGCAGCCCGACCTTGACTAGCGGGAGAAACTACGAGCAGTACTTC. It yields the protein CASSPTLTSGRNYEQYF.